The T cell receptor (beta chain) described here comes from a study of blood T cell repertoires in COVID-19 (dated by TCRdb to about 2020). As for the study more broadly: Samples covering the acute and convalescent phases of COVID-19 were provided by collaborators in the United States, Italy and Spain. The prospective study material was composed of cDNA or gDNA derived from T cells, B-cell-depleted T cells, or PBMCs. The dataset comprised deeply sampled blood TCRbeta repertoires from subjects exposed to, actively infected with, or recovered from COVID-19. The repertoires were made available in a free public database intended to serve as a resource for research on the immune response to SARS-CoV-2. Samples came from the ongoing ImmuneRACE study (first 160 participants) plus 1,254 subjects from 6 global collaborators. The sample metadata nearly always contained a de-identified subject ID, COVID-19 status, age in years and sex. HLA class I and class II types, where available, came from metadata supplied by the sample provider rather than from assay-based typing.

CDR1 and CDR2 were assigned from the germline V gene (reference sequence) as LGHDT and YNNKEL. Reading from cysteine to phenylalanine, the CDR3 counts 16 amino acids. The sequence is cut down to CDR3 DNA, 48 bases in frame from base 1. Clipping removes 4 bases from V and 5 bases from J, with 11 as the unmatched junction base count. TCRbeta CDR3 regions were amplified from genomic DNA by means of the immunoSEQ Assay, a bias-controlled multiplex PCR. The authors' analysis ran thus. Within the assay, amplification of reference gene primers was used to estimate how many nucleated cells each sample contained. To quantify the absolute abundance of each unique TCRbeta CDR3 rearrangement, sequence reads were collapsed and filtered. For each sample, productive Simpson clonality was calculated as the square root of Simpson's diversity index over productive rearrangements. TCRdb holds this immuneACCESS table with in-frame rearrangements only. Some clones are missing; in checked studies, unresolved V genes explain under half, and the rest has no known cause. That table supplies the V and J calls and clone size; D and trimming were determined from the DNA. Here the sample has around 150,000 clones; 80% to 90% occur a single time. The ten largest clonotypes hold approximately 3% of the sample.

General findings and caveats noted by the study authors: Clinical and demographic metadata were provided uncurated, with the amount varying by source and participant.

This clone appeared once. Its specific antigen is unknown. No base-level quality is on record; no much larger clone is a single base apart. Each collaborating institution followed its own protocols to collect whole blood in K2EDTA tubes. For TCRbeta analysis, collaborator samples were shipped as frozen whole blood, as isolated PBMCs, or as DNA extracted from either sample type. Sequenced: peripheral blood. This sequence originates from an older woman with active COVID-19. The chain is assembled from TRBV3-1 (or the pseudogene TRBV3-2) and TRBJ2-1; TRBD2 aligns with 7 central bases. The DNA reads TGTGCCAGCAGCCCTAACCCCGGACTAGTGGACAATGAGCAGTTCTTC. It is translated as CASSPNPGLVDNEQFF.